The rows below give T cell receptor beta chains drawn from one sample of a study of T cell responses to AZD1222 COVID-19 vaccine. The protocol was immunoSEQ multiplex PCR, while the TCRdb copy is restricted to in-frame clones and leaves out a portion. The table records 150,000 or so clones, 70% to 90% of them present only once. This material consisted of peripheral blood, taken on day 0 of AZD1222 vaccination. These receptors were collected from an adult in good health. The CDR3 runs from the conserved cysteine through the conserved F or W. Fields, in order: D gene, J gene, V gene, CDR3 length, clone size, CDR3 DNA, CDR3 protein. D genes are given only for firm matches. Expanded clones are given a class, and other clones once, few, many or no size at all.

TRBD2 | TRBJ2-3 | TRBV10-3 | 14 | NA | TGTGCCAGCACTAGCGGGGGGCTCACAGATACGCAGTATTTT | CASTSGGLTDTQYF
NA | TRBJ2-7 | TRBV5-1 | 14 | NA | TGCGCCAGCAGCTTGTCTTCAGGGTTCGACGAGCAGTACTTC | CASSLSSGFDEQYF
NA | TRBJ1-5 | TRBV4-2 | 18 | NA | TGTGCCAGCAGCCAAGGAGGGGCAGCGACTTATAGCAATCAGCCCCAGCATTTT | CASSQGGAATYSNQPQHF
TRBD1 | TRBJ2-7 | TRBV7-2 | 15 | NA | TGTGCCAGCAGCTATGAGGGACAGGGATTCTACGAGCAGTACTTC | CASSYEGQGFYEQYF
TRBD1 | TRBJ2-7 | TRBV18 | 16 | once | TGTGCCAGCTCCTTGAACAGACAGGGACCCTCCTACGAGCAGTACTTC | CASSLNRQGPSYEQYF
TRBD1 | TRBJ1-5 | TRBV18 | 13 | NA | TGTGCCACCTCAGGGGGGCTAGATCAGCCCCAGCATTTT | CATSGGLDQPQHF
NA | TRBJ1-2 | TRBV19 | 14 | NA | TGTGCCAGTAGTATAGTTGGGGTGAGCTATGGCTACACCTTC | CASSIVGVSYGYTF
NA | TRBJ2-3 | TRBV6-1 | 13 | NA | TGTGCCAGCTCTGGGAGGGGGTCAGATACGCAGTATTTT | CASSGRGSDTQYF
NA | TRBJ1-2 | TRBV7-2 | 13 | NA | TGTGCCAGCAGCCTTGACAGCAACTATGGCTACACCTTC | CASSLDSNYGYTF
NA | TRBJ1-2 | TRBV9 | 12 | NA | TGTGCCAGCAGCACCAGGGGAGTGGGCTACACCTTC | CASSTRGVGYTF
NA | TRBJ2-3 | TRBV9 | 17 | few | TGTGCCAGCAGCGTCTTTGGATTAGGCACCAACACAGATACGCAGTATTTT | CASSVFGLGTNTDTQYF
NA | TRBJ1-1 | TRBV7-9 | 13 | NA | TGTGCCAGCAGCTTAGCCCCGAACACTGAAGCTTTCTTT | CASSLAPNTEAFF
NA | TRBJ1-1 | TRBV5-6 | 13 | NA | TGTGCCAGCAGCGCCCTACTGAACACTGAAGCTTTCTTT | CASSALLNTEAFF
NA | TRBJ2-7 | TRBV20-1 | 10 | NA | TGCAGTGCCTACCCGAACGAGCAGTACTTC | CSAYPNEQYF
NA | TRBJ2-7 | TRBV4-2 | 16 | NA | TGTGCCAGCAGCCCTCGCTTACAGGCCAGAGCCTACGAGCAGTACTTC | CASSPRLQARAYEQYF
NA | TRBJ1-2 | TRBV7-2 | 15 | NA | TGTGCCAGCAGCTCCCGACTTGGGGGAGACTATGGCTACACCTTC | CASSSRLGGDYGYTF
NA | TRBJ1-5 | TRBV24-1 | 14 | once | TGTGCCACCAGTGTGGGTGGGAGCAATCAGCCCCAGCATTTT | CATSVGGSNQPQHF
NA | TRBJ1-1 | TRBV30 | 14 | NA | TGTGCCTGGAGTGTGGTACAGATGAACACTGAAGCTTTCTTT | CAWSVVQMNTEAFF
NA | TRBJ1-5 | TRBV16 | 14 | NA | TGTGCCAGCAGCCAATCGGCAGGGTATCAGCCCCAGCATTTT | CASSQSAGYQPQHF
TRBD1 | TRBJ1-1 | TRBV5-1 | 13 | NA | TGCGCCAGCAGCCCCGACAGGGACACTGAAGCTTTCTTT | CASSPDRDTEAFF
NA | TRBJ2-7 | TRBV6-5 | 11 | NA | TGTGCCAGCAGCAACCTCTACGAGCAGTACTTC | CASSNLYEQYF
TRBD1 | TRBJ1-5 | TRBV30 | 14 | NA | TGTGCCTGGAGTGCTGGTAACAGGGGTCAGCCCCAGCATTTT | CAWSAGNRGQPQHF
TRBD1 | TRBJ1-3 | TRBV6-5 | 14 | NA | TGTGCCAGCAGTTCCACAGGGGTTGGAAACACCATATATTTT | CASSSTGVGNTIYF
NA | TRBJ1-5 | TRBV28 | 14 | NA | TGTGCCAGCAGTCTTCCGGGACCCGTCAATCCCCAGCATTTT | CASSLPGPVNPQHF
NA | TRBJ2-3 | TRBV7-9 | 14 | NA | TGTGCCAGCAGTCGCCTCTTACAGGGCATTACGCAGTATTTT | CASSRLLQGITQYF
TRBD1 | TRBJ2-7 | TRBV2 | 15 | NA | TGTGCCAGCACTATGCTCGGACAGGGGATTGGCGAGCAGTACTTC | CASTMLGQGIGEQYF
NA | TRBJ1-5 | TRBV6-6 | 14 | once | TGTGCCAGCAGTACAGGCGTGCTGAATCAGCCCCAGCATTTT | CASSTGVLNQPQHF
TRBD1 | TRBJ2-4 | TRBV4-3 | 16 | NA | TGCGCCAGCAGCCAAGAGGGACAGGGGGCCAAAAACATTCAGTACTTC | CASSQEGQGAKNIQYF
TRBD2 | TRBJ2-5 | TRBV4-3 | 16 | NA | TGCGCCAGCAGCCAAGAAAGTACTAGCGGGAAAGAGACCCAGTACTTC | CASSQESTSGKETQYF
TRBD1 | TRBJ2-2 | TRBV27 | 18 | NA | TGTGCCAGCAGTTTATTCGGGACAGGTTTGGAGAACACCGGGGAGCTGTTTTTT | CASSLFGTGLENTGELFF
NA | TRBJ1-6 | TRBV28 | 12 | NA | TGTGCCAGCAGGCAGAGACCGGACAGATTCCACTTT | CASRQRPDRFHF
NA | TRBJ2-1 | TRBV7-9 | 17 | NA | TGTGCCAGCAGCTTAAGTGCTAGCGATATGACGGTCAATGAGCAGTTCTTC | CASSLSASDMTVNEQFF
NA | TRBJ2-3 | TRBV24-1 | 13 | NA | TGTGCCACCTCCACCAAATACACAGATACGCAGTATTTT | CATSTKYTDTQYF
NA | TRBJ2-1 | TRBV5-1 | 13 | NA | TGCGCCAGCAGCTTGGGGGGCCCCAATGAGCAGTTCTTC | CASSLGGPNEQFF
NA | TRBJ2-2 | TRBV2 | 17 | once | TGTGCCAGCAGTGGTGGGCTTCCAACCTCGAACACCGGGGAGCTGTTTTTT | CASSGGLPTSNTGELFF
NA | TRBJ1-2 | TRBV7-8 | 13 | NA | TGTGCCACCCACCCCGGGAGCCTCTATGGCTACACCTTC | CATHPGSLYGYTF
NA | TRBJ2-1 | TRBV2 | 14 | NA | TGTGCCAGCAGTGAAACTTTGGGGGTGGGTGAGCAGTTCTTC | CASSETLGVGEQFF
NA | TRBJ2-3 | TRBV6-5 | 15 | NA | TGTGCCAGCAGTCCGCCGAGGGGGGACACAGATACGCAGTATTTT | CASSPPRGDTDTQYF
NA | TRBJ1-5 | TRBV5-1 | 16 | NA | TGCGCCAGCAGCCCGGGCCCCGGAGGTAGCAATCAGCCCCAGCATTTT | CASSPGPGGSNQPQHF
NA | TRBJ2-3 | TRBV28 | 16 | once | TGTGCCAGCAGCTGGGGGCGGATAGATAGCACAGATACGCAGTATTTT | CASSWGRIDSTDTQYF
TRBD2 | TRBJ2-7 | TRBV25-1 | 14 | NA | TGTGCCAGCAGTGTCCTAGCGGCTACCTACGAGCAGTACTTC | CASSVLAATYEQYF
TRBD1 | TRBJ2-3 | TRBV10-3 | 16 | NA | TGTGCCATCAGTGCGGGACAGGGAGGAAGCACAGATACGCAGTATTTT | CAISAGQGGSTDTQYF
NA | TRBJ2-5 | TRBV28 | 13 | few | TGTGCCACGGGGGCTCGGGATCAAGAGACCCAGTACTTC | CATGARDQETQYF
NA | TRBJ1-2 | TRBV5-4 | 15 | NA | TGTGCCAGCAGCTTGGGGTCCGCTGCTAACTATGGCTACACCTTC | CASSLGSAANYGYTF
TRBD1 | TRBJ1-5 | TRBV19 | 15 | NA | TGTGCCAGTAGGACGGGACAGGGACTTGGCCAGCCCCAGCATTTT | CASRTGQGLGQPQHF
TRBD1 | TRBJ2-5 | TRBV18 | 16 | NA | TGTGCCAGCTCACCACCCCGACAGGGGGCGGGAGAGACCCAGTACTTC | CASSPPRQGAGETQYF
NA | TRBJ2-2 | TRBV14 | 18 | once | TGTGCCAGCAGCCAAGATTCCGGAGGTAGATTCCACACCGGGGAGCTGTTTTTT | CASSQDSGGRFHTGELFF